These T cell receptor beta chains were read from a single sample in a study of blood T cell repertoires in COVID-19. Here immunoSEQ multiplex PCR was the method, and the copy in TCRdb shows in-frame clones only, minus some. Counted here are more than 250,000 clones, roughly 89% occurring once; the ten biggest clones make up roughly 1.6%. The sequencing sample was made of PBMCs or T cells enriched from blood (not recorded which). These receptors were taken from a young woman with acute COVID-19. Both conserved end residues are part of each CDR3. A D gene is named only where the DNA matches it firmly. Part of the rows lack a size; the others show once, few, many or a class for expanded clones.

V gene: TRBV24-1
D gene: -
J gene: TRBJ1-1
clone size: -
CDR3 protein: CATSGGRGGKDTEAFF
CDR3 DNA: TGTGCCACCAGTGGGGGACGGGGGGGGAAGGACACTGAAGCTTTCTTT

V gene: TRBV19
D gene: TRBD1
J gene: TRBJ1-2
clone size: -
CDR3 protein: CASTRPGTGKGGYTF
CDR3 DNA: TGTGCCAGTACCCGTCCCGGGACAGGGAAGGGGGGCTACACCTTC

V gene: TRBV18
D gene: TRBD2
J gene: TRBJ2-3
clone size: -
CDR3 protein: CASSPSLAGWPSTDTQYF
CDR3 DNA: TGTGCCAGCTCACCAAGTCTAGCGGGATGGCCAAGCACAGATACGCAGTATTTT

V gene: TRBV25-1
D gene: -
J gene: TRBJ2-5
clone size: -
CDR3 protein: CASTPPVRGQETQYF
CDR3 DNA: TGTGCCAGCACACCCCCCGTCCGGGGCCAAGAGACCCAGTACTTC

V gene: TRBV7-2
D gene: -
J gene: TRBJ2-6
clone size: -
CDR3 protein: CASSLDHSGANVLTF
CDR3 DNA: TGTGCCAGCAGCTTAGATCATTCTGGGGCCAACGTCCTGACTTTC

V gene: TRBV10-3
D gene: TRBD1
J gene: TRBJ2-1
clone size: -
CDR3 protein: CAISDRDRGPRPTIEQFF
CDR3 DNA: TGTGCCATCAGTGACCGGGACAGGGGGCCCCGCCCCACAATTGAGCAGTTCTTC

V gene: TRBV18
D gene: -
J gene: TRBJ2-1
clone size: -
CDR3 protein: CASSPKGLGIYNEQFF
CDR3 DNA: TGTGCCAGCTCACCAAAGGGACTGGGAATTTACAATGAGCAGTTCTTC

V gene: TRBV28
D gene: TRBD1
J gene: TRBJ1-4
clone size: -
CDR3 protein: CASSLAPRDRINEKLFF
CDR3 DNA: TGTGCCAGCAGCCTCGCTCCCCGGGACAGGATCAATGAAAAACTGTTTTTT

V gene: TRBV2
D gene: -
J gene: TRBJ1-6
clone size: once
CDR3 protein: CASSEEGSSYNSPLHF
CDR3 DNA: TGTGCCAGCAGTGAAGAAGGGAGCTCCTATAATTCACCCCTCCACTTT

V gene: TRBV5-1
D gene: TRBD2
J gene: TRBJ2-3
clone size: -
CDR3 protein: CASSYYGAGGSPTDTQYF
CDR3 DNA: TGCGCCAGCAGTTACTACGGGGCGGGCGGGAGCCCCACAGATACGCAGTATTTT

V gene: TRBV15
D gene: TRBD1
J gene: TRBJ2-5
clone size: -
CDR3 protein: CATRRDSDQETQYF
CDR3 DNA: TGTGCCACCCGTCGGGACAGTGACCAAGAGACCCAGTACTTC

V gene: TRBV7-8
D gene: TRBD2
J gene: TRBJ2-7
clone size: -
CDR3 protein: CASSFLARGLLDYEQYF
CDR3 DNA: TGTGCCAGCAGCTTCCTCGCTCGGGGACTACTGGACTACGAGCAGTACTTC

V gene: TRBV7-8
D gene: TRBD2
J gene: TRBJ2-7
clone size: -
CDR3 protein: CASSLGGGSREQYF
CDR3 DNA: TGTGCCAGCAGCTTGGGGGGGGGTTCGCGAGAGCAGTACTTC

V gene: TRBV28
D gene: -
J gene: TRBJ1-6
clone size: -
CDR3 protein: CASTSHRVSYNSPLHF
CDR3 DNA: TGTGCCAGCACCTCACACAGGGTCTCCTATAATTCACCCCTCCACTTT

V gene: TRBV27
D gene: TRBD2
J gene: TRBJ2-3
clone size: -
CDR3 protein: CASKTYGTSGRASGTDTQYF
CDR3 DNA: TGTGCCAGCAAAACCTACGGGACTAGCGGGAGGGCCTCTGGCACAGATACGCAGTATTTT

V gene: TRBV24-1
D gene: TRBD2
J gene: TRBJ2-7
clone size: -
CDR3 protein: CATSGGPHSGSEQYF
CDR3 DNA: TGTGCCACCAGTGGCGGGCCTCATAGCGGGAGCGAGCAGTACTTC

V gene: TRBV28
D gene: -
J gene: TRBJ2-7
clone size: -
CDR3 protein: CASRQASGYEQYF
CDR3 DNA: TGTGCCAGCAGACAGGCTTCGGGCTACGAGCAGTACTTC

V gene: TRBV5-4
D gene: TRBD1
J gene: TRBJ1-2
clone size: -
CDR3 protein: CASSKGQGAYGYTF
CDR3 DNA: TGTGCCAGCAGCAAAGGACAGGGGGCTTATGGCTACACCTTC

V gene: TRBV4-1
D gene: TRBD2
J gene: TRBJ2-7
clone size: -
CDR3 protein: CASSQWTSGRAREQYF
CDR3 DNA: TGCGCCAGCAGCCAGTGGACTAGCGGGAGGGCCAGGGAGCAGTACTTC

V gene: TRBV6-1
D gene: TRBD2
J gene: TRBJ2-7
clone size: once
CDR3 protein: CASSNLAEASYEQYF
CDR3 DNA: TGTGCCAGCAGTAACCTAGCGGAAGCTTCCTACGAGCAGTACTTC